Listed below are T cell receptor beta chains from one sample, sequenced in a study of T cell changes during pregnancy in multiple sclerosis. Only in-frame clones appear in the TCRdb table, and some are missing; sequencing was by immunoSEQ multiplex PCR. The table has about 68,000 clones, about nine tenths seen once. Source: peripheral blood, taken in the third trimester of pregnancy. The receptors shown here come from a female donor with multiple sclerosis, enrolled in a pregnancy study. Each CDR3 is given without its conserved first and last residue. Fields, in order: J gene, V gene, CDR3 protein.

>TRBJ2-5|TRBV7-6
ASSPRQGWGETQY
>TRBJ1-1|TRBV29-1
SVRQGLNAF
>TRBJ2-2|TRBV29-1
SAEQGENTGELF
>TRBJ2-1|TRBV4-2
ASSPRDNPTGYNEQF
>TRBJ1-2|TRBV19
ASTHDSANYGYT
>TRBJ1-1|TRBV6-4
ASSSGTGNEAF
>TRBJ2-5|TRBV2
AGSEQGQGTQY
>TRBJ2-7|TRBV5-1
ASSKQKGTPYPYEQY
>TRBJ1-5|TRBV5-5
ASSLGGLDQPQH
>TRBJ1-2|TRBV25-1
ASSVSGRGYT
>TRBJ1-1|TRBV5-1
ASSLGWGPGQGNTEAF
>TRBJ2-7|TRBV10-3
AITGQGLNEQY
>TRBJ1-5|TRBV19
ASSTTPTGLGWENQPQH
>TRBJ2-5|TRBV5-1
ASSLYVRGLAGVSWNQETQY
>TRBJ2-1|TRBV5-4
ASSLARTGASYNEQF
>TRBJ1-1|TRBV6-5
ASSYSGNTNTEAF